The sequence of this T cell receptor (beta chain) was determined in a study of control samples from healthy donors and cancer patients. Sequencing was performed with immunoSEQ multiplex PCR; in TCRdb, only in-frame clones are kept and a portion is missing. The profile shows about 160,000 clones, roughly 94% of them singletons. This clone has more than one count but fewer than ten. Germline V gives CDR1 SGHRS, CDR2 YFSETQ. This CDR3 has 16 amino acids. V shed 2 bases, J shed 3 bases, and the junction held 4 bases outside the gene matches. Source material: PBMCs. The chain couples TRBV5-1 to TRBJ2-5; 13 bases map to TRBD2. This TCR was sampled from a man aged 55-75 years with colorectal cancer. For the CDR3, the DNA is TGCGCCAGCAGCTTAGGGACTAGCGGGATTGAAGAGACCCAGTACTTC. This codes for CASSLGTSGIEETQYF.